The present entry profiles one T cell receptor (beta chain) with its context. The data were obtained in a study of blood T cell repertoires in COVID-19. Study details: Samples representing acute and convalescent COVID-19 were sourced from the United States, Italy and Spain.

Trimming shortened V by 0 bases and J by 7 bases, and 9 bases separated the two germline ends. This CDR3 contains 13 residues. Germline CDR1 is LGHDT and CDR2 is YNNKEL (reference sequence). Clones were sequenced by immunoSEQ multiplex PCR, and TCRdb holds only the in-frame ones, with some missing. Altogether 60,000 to 85,000 clones are present, 87% being singletons, with the ten largest covering 29%. Sequences were obtained from peripheral blood. J is TRBJ1-2 and V is TRBV3-1 (or the pseudogene TRBV3-2); a possible D gene is TRBD1 (5 bases). The TCR was taken from a woman of 80 years or more with active or convalescent COVID-19. The CDR3 DNA sequence: TGTGCCAGCAGCCAAGAGTCCGGGGGTGGCTACACCTTC. Residues: CASSQESGGGYTF.